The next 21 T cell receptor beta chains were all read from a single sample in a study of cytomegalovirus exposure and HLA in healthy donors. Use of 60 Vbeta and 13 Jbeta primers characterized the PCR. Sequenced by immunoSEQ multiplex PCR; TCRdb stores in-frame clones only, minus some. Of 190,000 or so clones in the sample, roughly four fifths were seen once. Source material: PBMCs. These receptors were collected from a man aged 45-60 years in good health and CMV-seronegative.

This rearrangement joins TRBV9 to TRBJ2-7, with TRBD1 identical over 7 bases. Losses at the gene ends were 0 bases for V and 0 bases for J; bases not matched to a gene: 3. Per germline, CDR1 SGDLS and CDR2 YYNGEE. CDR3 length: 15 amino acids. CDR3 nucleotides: TGTGCCAGCAGCGTAGCACAGGGGAGCTCCTACGAGCAGTACTTC. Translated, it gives CASSVAQGSSYEQYF.

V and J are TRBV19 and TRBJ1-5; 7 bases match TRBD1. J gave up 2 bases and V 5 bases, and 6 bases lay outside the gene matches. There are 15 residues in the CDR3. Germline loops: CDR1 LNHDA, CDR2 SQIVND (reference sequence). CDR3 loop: CASSAWTGGNQPQHF. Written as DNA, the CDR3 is TGTGCCAGTAGTGCTTGGACAGGCGGCAATCAGCCCCAGCATTTT.

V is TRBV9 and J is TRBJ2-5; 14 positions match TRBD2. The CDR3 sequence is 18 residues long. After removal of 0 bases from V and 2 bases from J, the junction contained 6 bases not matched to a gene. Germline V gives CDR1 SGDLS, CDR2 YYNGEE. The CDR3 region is CASSVVTSGGAEQETQYF. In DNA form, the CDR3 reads TGTGCCAGCAGCGTAGTGACTAGCGGGGGGGCGGAGCAAGAGACCCAGTACTTC.

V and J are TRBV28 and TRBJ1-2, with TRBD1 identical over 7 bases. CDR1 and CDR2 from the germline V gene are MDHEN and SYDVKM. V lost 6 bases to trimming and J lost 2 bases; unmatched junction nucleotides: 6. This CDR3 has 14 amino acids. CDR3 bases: TGTGCCAGCAGCTGGGCGGACAGGAACTATGGCTACACCTTC. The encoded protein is CASSWADRNYGYTF.

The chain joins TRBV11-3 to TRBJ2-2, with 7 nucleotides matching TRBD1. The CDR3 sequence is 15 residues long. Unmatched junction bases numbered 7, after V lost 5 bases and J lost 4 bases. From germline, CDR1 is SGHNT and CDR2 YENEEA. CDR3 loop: CASSPGGRITGELFF. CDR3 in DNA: TGTGCCAGCAGCCCAGGGGGAAGAATCACCGGGGAGCTGTTTTTT.

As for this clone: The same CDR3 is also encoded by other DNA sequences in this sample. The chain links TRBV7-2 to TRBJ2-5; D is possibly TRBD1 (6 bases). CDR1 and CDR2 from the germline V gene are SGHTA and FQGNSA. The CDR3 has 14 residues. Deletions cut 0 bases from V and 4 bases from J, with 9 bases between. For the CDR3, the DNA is TGTGCCAGCAGCTTAGCCGGCAGGGGAGAGACCCAGTACTTC. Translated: CASSLAGRGETQYF.

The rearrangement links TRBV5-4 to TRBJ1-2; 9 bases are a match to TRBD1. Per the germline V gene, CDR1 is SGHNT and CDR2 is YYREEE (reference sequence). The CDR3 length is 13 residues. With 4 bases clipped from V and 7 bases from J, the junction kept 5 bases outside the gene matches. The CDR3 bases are TGTGCCAGCAGCCGGGACAGGGCTAGTGGCTACACCTTC. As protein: CASSRDRASGYTF.

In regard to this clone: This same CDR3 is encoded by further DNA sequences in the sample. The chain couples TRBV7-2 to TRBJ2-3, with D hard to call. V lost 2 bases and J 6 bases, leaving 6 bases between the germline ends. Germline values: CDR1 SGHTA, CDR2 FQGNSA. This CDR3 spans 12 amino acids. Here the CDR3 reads CASSLTRDTQYF. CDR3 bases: TGTGCCAGCAGCTTAACCCGGGATACGCAGTATTTT.

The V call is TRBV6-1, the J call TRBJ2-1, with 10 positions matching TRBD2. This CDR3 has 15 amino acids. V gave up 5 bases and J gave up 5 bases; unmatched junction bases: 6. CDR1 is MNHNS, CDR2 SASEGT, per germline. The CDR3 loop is CASSLLAGAHNEQFF. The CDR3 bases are TGTGCCAGCAGTCTTCTAGCGGGAGCCCACAATGAGCAGTTCTTC.

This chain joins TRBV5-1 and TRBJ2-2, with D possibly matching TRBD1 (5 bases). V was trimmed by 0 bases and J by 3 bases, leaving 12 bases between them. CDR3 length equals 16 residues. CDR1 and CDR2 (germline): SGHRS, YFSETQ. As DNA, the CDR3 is TGCGCCAGCAGCTTGGCCGCCAGGGTGTACACCGGGGAGCTGTTTTTT. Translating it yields CASSLAARVYTGELFF.

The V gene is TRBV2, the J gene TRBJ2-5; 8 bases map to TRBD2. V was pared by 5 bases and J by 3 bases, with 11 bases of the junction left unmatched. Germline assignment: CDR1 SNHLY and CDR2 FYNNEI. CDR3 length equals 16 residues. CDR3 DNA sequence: TGTGCCAGCAGTTCAAGCGGGAGCGGGGAAAAAGAGACCCAGTACTTC. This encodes CASSSSGSGEKETQYF.

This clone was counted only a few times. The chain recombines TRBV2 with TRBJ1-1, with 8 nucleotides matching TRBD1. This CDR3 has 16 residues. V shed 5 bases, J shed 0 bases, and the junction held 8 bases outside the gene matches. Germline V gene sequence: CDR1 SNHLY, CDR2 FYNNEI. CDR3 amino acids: CASSSGTGLMNTEAFF. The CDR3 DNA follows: TGTGCCAGCAGTTCCGGGACAGGTTTAATGAACACTGAAGCTTTCTTT.

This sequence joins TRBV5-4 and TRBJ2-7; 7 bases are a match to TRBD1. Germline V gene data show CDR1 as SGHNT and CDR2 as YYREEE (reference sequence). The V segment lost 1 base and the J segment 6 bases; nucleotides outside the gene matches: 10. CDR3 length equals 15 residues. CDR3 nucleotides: TGTGCCAGCAGCTTGCACACAGGGGAGTTCCCCGAGCAGTACTTC. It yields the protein CASSLHTGEFPEQYF.

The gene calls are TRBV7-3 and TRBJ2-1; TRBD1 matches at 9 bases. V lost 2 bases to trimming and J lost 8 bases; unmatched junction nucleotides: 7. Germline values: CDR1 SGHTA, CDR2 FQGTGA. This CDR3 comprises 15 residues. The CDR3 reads CASSLLGQGLDEQFF. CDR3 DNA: TGTGCCAGCAGCTTACTCGGACAGGGGTTGGATGAGCAGTTCTTC.

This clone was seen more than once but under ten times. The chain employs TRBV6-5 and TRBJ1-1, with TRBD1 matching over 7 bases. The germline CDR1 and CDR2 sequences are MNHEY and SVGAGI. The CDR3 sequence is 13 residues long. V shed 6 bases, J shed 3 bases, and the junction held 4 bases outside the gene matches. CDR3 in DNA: TGTGCCAGCAGGGACAGGATGGACACTGAAGCTTTCTTT. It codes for CASRDRMDTEAFF.

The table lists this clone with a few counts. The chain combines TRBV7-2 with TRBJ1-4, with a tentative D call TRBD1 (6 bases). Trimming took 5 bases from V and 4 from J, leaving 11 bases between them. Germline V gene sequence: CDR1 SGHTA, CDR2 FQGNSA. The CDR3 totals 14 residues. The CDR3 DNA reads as TGTGCCAGCAGCCATACAGGGCTTAATGAAAAACTGTTTTTT. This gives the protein CASSHTGLNEKLFF. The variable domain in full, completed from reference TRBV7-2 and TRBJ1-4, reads GAGVSQSPSNKVTEKGKDVELRCDPISGHTALYWYRQSLGQGLEFLIYFQGNSAPDKSGLPSDRFSAERTGGSVSTLTIQRTQQEDSAVYLCASSHTGLNEKLFFGSGTQLSVL.

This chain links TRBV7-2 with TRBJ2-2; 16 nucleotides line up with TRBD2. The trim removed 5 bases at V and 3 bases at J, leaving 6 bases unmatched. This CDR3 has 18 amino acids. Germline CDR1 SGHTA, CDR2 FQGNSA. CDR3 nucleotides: TGTGCCAGCAGCCCCCCGGGACTAGCGGGGGGGTACACCGGGGAGCTGTTTTTT. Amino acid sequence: CASSPPGLAGGYTGELFF.

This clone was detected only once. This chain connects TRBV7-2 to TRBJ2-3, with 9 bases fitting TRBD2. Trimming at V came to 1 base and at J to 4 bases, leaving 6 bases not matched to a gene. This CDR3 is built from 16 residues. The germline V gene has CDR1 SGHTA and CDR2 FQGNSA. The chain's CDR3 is CASSLVPAGGSDTQYF. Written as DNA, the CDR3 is TGTGCCAGCAGCTTAGTTCCAGCGGGAGGTTCAGATACGCAGTATTTT.

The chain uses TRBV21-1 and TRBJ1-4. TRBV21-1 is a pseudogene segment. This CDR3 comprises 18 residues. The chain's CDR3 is CASSKAKGGALRSEKLFF. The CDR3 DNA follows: TGTGCCAGCAGCAAAGCAAAAGGAGGGGCTTTAAGAAGTGAAAAACTGTTTTTT.

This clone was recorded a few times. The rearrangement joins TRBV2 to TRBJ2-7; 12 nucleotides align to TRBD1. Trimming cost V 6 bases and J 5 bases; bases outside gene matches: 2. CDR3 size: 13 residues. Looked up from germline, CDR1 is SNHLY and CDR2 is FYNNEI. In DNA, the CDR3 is TGTGCCAGCAGGGGGACAGGGGGCCACGAGCAGTACTTC. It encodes CASRGTGGHEQYF.

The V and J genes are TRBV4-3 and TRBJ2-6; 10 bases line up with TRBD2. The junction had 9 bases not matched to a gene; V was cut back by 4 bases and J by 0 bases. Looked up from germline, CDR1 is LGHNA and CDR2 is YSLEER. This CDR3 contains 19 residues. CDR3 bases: TGCGCCAGCAGCCTTTGGGCTAGCGGGGGTAGCTCTGGGGCCAACGTCCTGACTTTC. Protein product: CASSLWASGGSSGANVLTF.